This TCR beta chain was captured by sequencing in a study of T cells in Graves' hyperthyroidism and ophthalmopathy. Researchers took RNA transcripts and amplified the TCR beta CDR3 regions from them. Using the HTBI primer set, a first-round RT-PCR was run on the TCR CDR3. From the multiplex PCR reads, TCRdb called clonotypes with MiXCR, one entry per CDR3 protein. The sample records more than 500,000 distinct CDR3 sequences, 12% to 15% being singletons. The CDR3 sequence is 15 residues long. Germline V lookup: CDR1 DFQATT, CDR2 SNEGSKA (reference sequence). V was pared by 1 base and J by 9 bases, with 15 bases of the junction left unmatched. Lactation, pregnancy, other autoimmune disease or uncontrolled infection excluded patients.

The sequence derives from a woman between 40 and 55 years old with Graves' hyperthyroidism. What was sequenced was blood. The J gene is TRBJ2-7, the V gene TRBV20-1; 7 bases map to TRBD2. The CDR3: CSARGWASGLGGQYF. The CDR3 DNA reads TGCAGTGCTAGAGGGTGGGCTAGCGGACTGGGGGGGCAGTACTTC.